This T cell receptor (beta chain) was observed in a study of shared clonotypes between healthy human individuals. Turning to the study itself: Each donor contributed plates that comprised three CD4 naive, three CD4 memory, two CD8 naive and one CD8 memory.

Germline CDR1 reads SGHDT; CDR2 reads YYEEEE. The CDR3 extends over 15 amino acids. Trimming took off 4 bases at V and 5 bases at J, with 13 bases between the two ends. The protocol was immunoSEQ multiplex PCR, while the TCRdb copy is restricted to in-frame clones and leaves out a portion. In the table there are roughly 640,000 clones, 97% of which are singletons. The sequencing input was naive CD4+ T cells sorted from blood. Subset indicated: CD45RA+ positively selected. This chain links TRBV5-6 with TRBJ1-6; perhaps TRBD1 as D (5 bases). The clonotype comes from a woman in her twenties or thirties in good health. CDR3 coding DNA: TGTGCCAGCAGCCGAGGGGCGGGGGATAATTCACCCCTCCACTTT. Translated: CASSRGAGDNSPLHF.